The source of this T cell receptor (beta chain) is a study of T-cell memory formation after mild COVID-19. Study as a whole: There were largely donor-specific TCR clusters.

Libraries for TCRalpha and TCRbeta carried sample barcodes and unique molecular identifiers via 5'RACE. One entry per CDR3 protein results from TCRdb running MiXCR on the 5' RACE reads. This sample has around 340,000 distinct CDR3 sequences, with approximately 15% found just once. The V end was cut by 7 bases, the J end by 11 bases, with 20 bases between. The CDR3 is made up of 12 amino acids. CDR1 and CDR2 (germline): SQVTM, ANQGSEA. Notes on the study in general: Later expanders leaned CD4+, whereas clones that contracted between day 15 and 85 were balanced CD4/CD8.

This clonotype showed up just a few times. Its target is unknown. This sequence was found in a man between 18 and 29 years old who had mild COVID-19 (a few samples of this study predate the infection). Cell type and time point are not known. Sequencing was carried out using PBMCs or a T cell subset sorted from them (not recorded which). The V gene is TRBV29-1, the J gene TRBJ1-1, with D possibly matching TRBD1 (6 bases). The CDR3 loop is CSGQGGGGAAFF. The DNA for the CDR3 is TGCAGCGGTCAAGGGGGGGGCGGGGCCGCTTTCTTT.